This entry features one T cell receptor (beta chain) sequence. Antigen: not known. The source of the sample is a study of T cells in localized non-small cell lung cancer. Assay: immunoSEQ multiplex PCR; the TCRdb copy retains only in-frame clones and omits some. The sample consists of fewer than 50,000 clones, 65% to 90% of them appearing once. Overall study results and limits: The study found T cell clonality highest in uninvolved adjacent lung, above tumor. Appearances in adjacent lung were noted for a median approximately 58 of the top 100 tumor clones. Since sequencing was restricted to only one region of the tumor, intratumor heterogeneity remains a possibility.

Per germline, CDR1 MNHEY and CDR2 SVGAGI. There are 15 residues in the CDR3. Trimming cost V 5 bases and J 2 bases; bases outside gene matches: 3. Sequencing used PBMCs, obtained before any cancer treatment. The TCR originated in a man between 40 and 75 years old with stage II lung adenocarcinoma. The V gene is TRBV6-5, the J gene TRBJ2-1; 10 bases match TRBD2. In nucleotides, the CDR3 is TGTGCCAGCAGTACCGGGACTAGCGCCTACAATGAGCAGTTCTTC. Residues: CASSTGTSAYNEQFF.